What follows are 26 T cell receptor beta chains derived from one specimen sequenced in a study of blood T cell repertoires in COVID-19. The data were produced by immunoSEQ multiplex PCR, yet TCRdb's version contains in-frame clones alone and is incomplete. The sample includes about 100,000 clones, around 94% of them seen just once. Sequencing used peripheral blood. These receptors were taken from a man over 45 with active COVID-19.

The rearrangement uses TRBV29-1 and TRBJ2-3, with 7 positions matching TRBD2. After removal of 2 bases from V and 14 bases from J, the junction contained 13 bases not matched to a gene. Germline CDR1 SQVTM, CDR2 ANQGSEA. The CDR3 spans 13 residues. The CDR3 DNA reads TGCAGCGTTGAAAATAGCGGGCCCCCGTTTGGGTATTTT. Amino acids: CSVENSGPPFGYF.

The rearrangement uses TRBV30 and TRBJ2-7; 7 nucleotides agree with TRBD1. Germline V lookup: CDR1 GTSNPN, CDR2 SVGIG (reference sequence). The CDR3 loop spans 13 amino acids. The V gene end was trimmed by 5 bases and the J gene end by 3 bases; junction bases not matched to a gene: 7. The DNA of the CDR3 is TGTGCCTGGGCATCCGGGACAGTCTACGAGCAGTACTTC. Translating it yields CAWASGTVYEQYF.

V gene TRBV18 combines with J gene TRBJ1-3, with a possible D match to TRBD1 (6 bases). The CDR3 consists of 16 residues. CDR1 and CDR2 from the germline V gene are KGHSH and LQKENI. Trimming left V 3 bases short and J 2 bases short, with 14 bases between. In nucleotides, the CDR3 is TGTGCCAGCTCACCGCAAGCTGGACAGCCTGGAAACACCATATATTTT. It codes for CASSPQAGQPGNTIYF.

V is TRBV19 and J is TRBJ1-1; D possibly corresponds to TRBD1 (5 bases). The CDR3 loop spans 14 amino acids. The V and J ends lost 2 bases and 5 bases respectively, with 12 bases between them. The germline gives CDR1 LNHDA, CDR2 SQIVND (reference sequence). CDR3 protein: CASSITGGRTEAFF. Here the CDR3 DNA reads TGTGCCAGTAGTATAACGGGGGGGAGGACTGAAGCTTTCTTT. The full variable domain, with the rest looked up from reference TRBV19 and TRBJ1-1, is DGGITQSPKYLFRKEGQNVTLSCEQNLNHDAMYWYRQDPGQGLRLIYYSQIVNDFQKGDIAEGYSVSREKKESFPLTVTSAQKNPTAFYLCASSITGGRTEAFFGQGTRLTVV.

The chain has TRBV7-9 and TRBJ2-1; 9 bases fit TRBD1. The germline V gene has CDR1 SEHNR and CDR2 FQNEAQ (reference sequence). The CDR3 covers 15 residues. Trimming at V came to 0 bases and at J to 9 bases, leaving 6 bases not matched to a gene. CDR3 amino acids: CASSLALGTGTEQFF. CDR3 DNA: TGTGCCAGCAGCTTAGCGCTCGGGACAGGGACTGAGCAGTTCTTC.

The chain couples TRBV5-6 to TRBJ2-1; D may be TRBD2 (6 bases). The CDR3 consists of 13 residues. Trimming removed 1 base at V and 9 bases at J, with 11 bases between. Germline V gene sequence: CDR1 SGHDT, CDR2 YYEEEE. The CDR3 sequence is CASSLPGRGEQFF. The CDR3 coding sequence is TGTGCCAGCAGCTTGCCCGGGAGAGGTGAGCAGTTCTTC.

This chain connects TRBV7-2 to TRBJ2-7; TRBD1 might be the D (7 bases). The length of the CDR3 is 15 residues. The germline V and J ends were trimmed by 4 bases and 3 bases, with 16 bases remaining between them. Germline CDR1 and CDR2: SGHTA and FQGNSA. For the CDR3, the DNA is TGTGCCAGCAGCTCGAATAGCGGACAGGACTACGAGCAGTACTTC. This sequence encodes CASSSNSGQDYEQYF.

J is TRBJ1-1 and V is TRBV28; D call uncertain. CDR1 and CDR2 (germline): MDHEN, SYDVKM. V was shortened by 7 bases and J by 3 bases, with 18 bases between the two germline ends. The CDR3 contains 15 residues. CDR3 DNA sequence: TGTGCCAGCAAAGGCGGAGGTGAATGGCACACTGAAGCTTTCTTT. It is translated as CASKGGGEWHTEAFF.

J is TRBJ2-4 and V is TRBV7-9, with a tentative D call TRBD2 (6 bases). Germline values: CDR1 SEHNR, CDR2 FQNEAQ (reference sequence). This CDR3 has 18 amino acids. With 5 bases removed from V and 0 bases from J, the gap between germline ends came to 20 bases. Here the CDR3 DNA reads TGTGCCAGCAGCCCCGGGAGAGGGGCGGTTCTAGCCAAAAACATTCAGTACTTC. Protein sequence: CASSPGRGAVLAKNIQYF.

The gene calls are TRBV6-2 or TRBV6-3 and TRBJ1-5, with a possible D match to TRBD1 (5 bases). V was shortened by 6 bases and J by 6 bases, with 12 bases between the two germline ends. The CDR3 consists of 13 residues. Germline-derived CDR1 and CDR2 are MNHEY and SVGEGT. The CDR3 nucleotides read TGTGCCAGCAGCCTGGGGGGGAGTCAGCCCCAGCATTTT. Protein: CASSLGGSQPQHF.

The chain is built from TRBV18 and TRBJ2-7; weak D call: TRBD2 (5 bases). The germline V gene encodes CDR1 KGHSH and CDR2 LQKENI. V dropped 1 base and J dropped 4 bases, with 11 bases sitting between them. The CDR3 contains 14 residues. CDR3 in DNA: TGTGCCAGCTCACCACTGGGATCGGGGTACGAGCAGTACTTC. As protein: CASSPLGSGYEQYF.

J is TRBJ2-7 and V is TRBV21-1; the DNA was not used to check the table's D call, TRBD2. TRBV21-1 is classified as a pseudogene. CDR3 length: 15 amino acids. The chain's CDR3 is CASSKDGASPYEQYF. CDR3 bases: TGTGCCAGCAGCAAAGACGGCGCTAGTCCTTACGAGCAGTACTTC.

This clone was counted between two and nine times. The V gene is TRBV7-2, the J gene TRBJ2-5, with TRBD1 matching over 10 bases. Germline-derived CDR1 and CDR2 are SGHTA and FQGNSA. The CDR3 is 14 residues long. Trimming removed 3 bases from V and 7 bases from J; junction bases left unmatched: 5. CDR3 sequence (DNA): TGTGCCAGCAGCTTTAGCGGACAGGGGGGGACCCAGTACTTC. Its protein product is CASSFSGQGGTQYF.

The CDR3 nucleotides read TGTGCCAGCAGTTGGAGTACGGGGAATCGAAACACCATATATTTT. It translates to CASSWSTGNRNTIYF. The rearrangement links TRBV6-2 or TRBV6-3 to TRBJ1-3; D remains unclear. CDR1 and CDR2 from the germline V gene are MNHEY and SVGEGT. V shed 4 bases and J shed 5 bases, with 15 bases lying between them. The CDR3 has 15 amino acids.

This clone was detected once. This rearrangement joins TRBV3-1 (or the pseudogene TRBV3-2) to TRBJ1-6; D not certain. CDR3 size: 18 residues. Trimming shortened V by 1 base and J by 6 bases, and 19 bases separated the two germline ends. Germline values: CDR1 LGHDT, CDR2 YNNKEL (reference sequence). The CDR3: CASSQGPDIPVLNSPLHF. As DNA, the CDR3 is TGTGCCAGCAGCCAAGGGCCCGACATCCCCGTGCTTAATTCACCCCTCCACTTT.

The chain combines TRBV20-1 with TRBJ2-3; 10 positions match TRBD1. The junction had 13 bases not matched to a gene; V was cut back by 3 bases and J by 4 bases. Looked up from germline, CDR1 is DFQATT and CDR2 is SNEGSKA (reference sequence). The CDR3 length is 17 residues. The CDR3: CSASGPGTGDGADTQYF. In DNA, the CDR3 is TGCAGTGCTAGTGGTCCCGGGACAGGGGACGGTGCAGATACGCAGTATTTT.

The chain has TRBV6-5 and TRBJ1-3; D is uncertain. Germline V gives CDR1 MNHEY, CDR2 SVGAGI. The CDR3 contains 15 residues. Between the trimmed V and J ends, which lost 6 bases and 0 bases, there was a span of 12 bases. In nucleotides, the CDR3 is TGTGCCAGCAGAACCGGTGAGAACTCTGGAAACACCATATATTTT. This translates into CASRTGENSGNTIYF.

This chain joins TRBV5-1 and TRBJ2-7; D possibly corresponds to TRBD1 (5 bases). Trimming removed 4 bases from V and 4 bases from J, with 18 bases in between. The CDR3 totals 15 residues. The germline CDR1 and CDR2 sequences are SGHRS and YFSETQ. CDR3 amino acids: CASSRALGAGYEQYF. The DNA of the CDR3 is TGCGCCAGCAGCAGGGCGCTAGGGGCTGGGTACGAGCAGTACTTC.

The chain has TRBV3-1 (or the pseudogene TRBV3-2) and TRBJ1-1; TRBD1 is a possible D gene (5 bases). CDR3 length equals 15 residues. Deletions cut 1 base from V and 7 bases from J, with 16 bases between. Germline V lookup: CDR1 LGHDT, CDR2 YNNKEL (reference sequence). The CDR3 nucleotides read TGTGCCAGCAGCCAAGGGCAGGGTTCTCTCGGTGAAGCTTTCTTT. Protein product: CASSQGQGSLGEAFF.

The V and J genes are TRBV11-1 and TRBJ2-2; TRBD1 is a possible D gene (5 bases). Germline-derived CDR1 and CDR2 are SGHAT and FQDESV (reference sequence). The CDR3 runs 15 residues. V was clipped by 1 base and J by 0 bases, with 6 bases between them. CDR3 DNA: TGTGCCAGCAGCTTAGAGGGGACGAACACCGGGGAGCTGTTTTTT. Protein sequence: CASSLEGTNTGELFF. The whole variable domain, filled in from reference TRBV11-1 and TRBJ2-2, reads EAEVAQSPRYKITEKSQAVAFWCDPISGHATLYWYRQILGQGPELLVQFQDESVVDDSQLPKDRFSAERLKGVDSTLKIQPAELGDSAMYLCASSLEGTNTGELFFGEGSRLTVL.

This clone was detected once. This chain connects TRBV9 to TRBJ2-1; 7 bases map to TRBD2. Germline lookup yields CDR1 SGDLS and CDR2 YYNGEE. The CDR3 is 16 amino acids. V shed 0 bases, J shed 6 bases, and the junction held 9 bases outside the gene matches. CDR3 loop: CASSVEPSGISNEQFF. CDR3 nucleotides: TGTGCCAGCAGCGTAGAACCTAGCGGAATTTCCAATGAGCAGTTCTTC.

The V and J genes are TRBV4-2 and TRBJ1-4, with D possibly TRBD1 on 6 matching bases. V lost 4 bases to trimming and J lost 9 bases, with 12 bases between them. In germline, CDR1 is LGHNA, CDR2 YNFKEQ. There are 13 residues in the CDR3. For the CDR3, the DNA is TGTGCCAGCAGCCCAGAGGGGGGTAAAAAACTGTTTTTT. This codes for CASSPEGGKKLFF.

This chain uses TRBV15 with TRBJ1-4, with D unclear. The germline CDR1 and CDR2 sequences are LNHNV and YYDKDF (reference sequence). V was clipped by 0 bases and J by 0 bases, with 5 bases between them. This CDR3 is 15 amino acids long. DNA for the CDR3: TGTGCCACCAGCAGAGATCTTGCAACTAATGAAAAACTGTTTTTT. Translated: CATSRDLATNEKLFF.

The chain uses TRBV7-9 and TRBJ2-6; TRBD1 matches 10 bases. CDR3 length: 18 amino acids. Germline V gene data show CDR1 as SEHNR and CDR2 as FQNEAQ (reference sequence). Losses at the gene ends were 5 bases for V and 0 bases for J; bases not matched to a gene: 7. Here the CDR3 reads CASSRGDRGRSGANVLTF. CDR3 bases: TGTGCCAGCAGCAGGGGGGACAGGGGCCGCTCTGGGGCCAACGTCCTGACTTTC. Complete variable domain (other parts from reference TRBV7-9 and TRBJ2-6): DTGVSQNPRHKITKRGQNVTFRCDPISEHNRLYWYRQTLGQGPEFLTYFQNEAQLEKSRLLSDRFSAERPKGSFSTLEIQRTEQGDSAMYLCASSRGDRGRSGANVLTFGAGSRLTVL.

The chain joins TRBV19 to TRBJ2-7, with TRBD1 matching over 10 bases. The CDR3 loop spans 16 amino acids. The V and J ends lost 5 bases and 4 bases, in that order; junction bases with no gene match: 11. Germline values: CDR1 LNHDA, CDR2 SQIVND (reference sequence). The CDR3 sequence is CASSPSGTGAVYEQYF. DNA of the CDR3: TGTGCCAGTAGTCCCTCCGGGACAGGGGCGGTGTACGAGCAGTACTTC. Using reference TRBV19 and TRBJ2-7 for the parts outside the CDR3, the full variable domain is DGGITQSPKYLFRKEGQNVTLSCEQNLNHDAMYWYRQDPGQGLRLIYYSQIVNDFQKGDIAEGYSVSREKKESFPLTVTSAQKNPTAFYLCASSPSGTGAVYEQYFGPGTRLTVT.

The chain is built from TRBV5-8 and TRBJ2-1, with D maybe TRBD1 (6 bases). Germline lookup yields CDR1 SGHTS and CDR2 YDEGEE. The V end lost 1 base, the J end lost 0 bases, and 8 bases lay between the germline ends. There are 15 residues in the CDR3. The CDR3 sequence is CASSLTGSSYNEQFF. CDR3 DNA: TGTGCCAGCAGCTTGACAGGGAGCTCCTACAATGAGCAGTTCTTC. Full variable domain (missing parts from reference TRBV5-8 and TRBJ2-1): EAGVTQSPTHLIKTRGQQATLRCSPISGHTSVYWYQQALGLGLQFLLWYDEGEERNRGNFPPRFSGRQFPNYSSELNVNALELEDSALYLCASSLTGSSYNEQFFGPGTRLTVL.